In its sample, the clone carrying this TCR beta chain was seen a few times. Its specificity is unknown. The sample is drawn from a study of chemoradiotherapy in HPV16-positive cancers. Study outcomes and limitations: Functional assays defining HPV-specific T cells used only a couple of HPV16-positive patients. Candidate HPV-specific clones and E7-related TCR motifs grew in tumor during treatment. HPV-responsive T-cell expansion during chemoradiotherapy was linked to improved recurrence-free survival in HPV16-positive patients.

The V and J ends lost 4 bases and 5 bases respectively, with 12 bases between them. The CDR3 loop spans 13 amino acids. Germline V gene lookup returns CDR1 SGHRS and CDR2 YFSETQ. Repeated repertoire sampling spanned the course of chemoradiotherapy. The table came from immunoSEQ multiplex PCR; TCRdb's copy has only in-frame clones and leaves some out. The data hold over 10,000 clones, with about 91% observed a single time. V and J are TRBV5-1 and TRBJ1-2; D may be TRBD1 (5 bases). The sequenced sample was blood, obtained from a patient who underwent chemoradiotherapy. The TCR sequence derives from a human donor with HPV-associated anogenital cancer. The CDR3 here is CASSRGTDYGYTF. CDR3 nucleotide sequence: TGCGCCAGCAGCCGAGGGACGGATTATGGCTACACCTTC.